The 2 T cell receptor beta chains listed next were all sequenced from one sample in a study of cytomegalovirus exposure and HLA in healthy donors. PCR was performed using 60 Vbeta and 13 Jbeta primers. Profiling relied on immunoSEQ multiplex PCR, and the TCRdb table lists in-frame clones only, not all of them. The sample includes around 200,000 clones, 60% to 80% seen only once; the top ten take 1.5% to 2%. What was sequenced was PBMCs. All receptors derive from a male donor in good health and CMV-seronegative.

The genes are TRBV5-1 and TRBJ1-2, with 9 bases identical to TRBD1. The CDR3 has 14 residues. The germline gives CDR1 SGHRS, CDR2 YFSETQ. With V trimmed by 2 bases and J by 8 bases, 7 bases remained unmatched. CDR3 sequence reads: CASSFDNRGQGYTF. The CDR3 bases are TGCGCCAGCAGCTTTGATAACAGGGGGCAGGGCTACACCTTC. Together with reference TRBV5-1 and TRBJ1-2, the CDR3 gives the full variable domain: KAGVTQTPRYLIKTRGQQVTLSCSPISGHRSVSWYQQTPGQGLQFLFEYFSETQRNKGNFPGRFSGRQFSNSRSEMNVSTLELGDSALYLCASSFDNRGQGYTFGSGTRLTVV.

This chain joins TRBV7-2 and TRBJ1-6; D call uncertain. There are 14 residues in the CDR3. Germline V CDR1 and CDR2: SGHTA, FQGNSA. Trimming pared 5 bases from V and 10 bases from J, leaving 15 bases between. The CDR3, as DNA: TGTGCCAGCAGCCCCTTCCTAGAGCACTCACCCCTCCACTTT. This sequence encodes CASSPFLEHSPLHF.